This T cell receptor (beta chain) derives from a study of shared clonotypes between healthy human individuals. When replicate PCRs were run on sorted subsets, they used about 220 ng DNA, some 29,000 T cell genomes. As processed by the authors: ImmunoSEQ supplied junction-only sequences lacking quality scores, so filtering was different. Some clones are missing from TCRdb's copy, which holds only in-frame ones; the method was immunoSEQ multiplex PCR. The DNA gave D and trimming, while V, J and clone size come from that table. The table has 1,500,000 or so clones, approximately 98.5% seen once. Every one of the donors was a Caucasian adult that lived in Nashville, Tennessee. CD45RA+ naive and CD45RA-negative memory subsets were separated from CD4+ cells. V shed 3 bases and J shed 1 base, with 17 bases lying between them. The CDR3 runs to 17 residues. CDR1 and CDR2 (germline): SGHKS, YYEKEE (reference sequence).

This TCR was sampled from a man younger than 45 in good health. V is TRBV5-5 and J is TRBJ2-1, with D possibly being TRBD1 (5 bases). Sequencing was done on a sample of naive CD4+ T cells sorted from blood. Subset reported: CD45RA+ positively selected. The CDR3 DNA reads as TGTGCCAGCAGCTCGCCGACAGATACCCGATCCTACAATGAGCAGTTCTTC. It translates to CASSSPTDTRSYNEQFF.